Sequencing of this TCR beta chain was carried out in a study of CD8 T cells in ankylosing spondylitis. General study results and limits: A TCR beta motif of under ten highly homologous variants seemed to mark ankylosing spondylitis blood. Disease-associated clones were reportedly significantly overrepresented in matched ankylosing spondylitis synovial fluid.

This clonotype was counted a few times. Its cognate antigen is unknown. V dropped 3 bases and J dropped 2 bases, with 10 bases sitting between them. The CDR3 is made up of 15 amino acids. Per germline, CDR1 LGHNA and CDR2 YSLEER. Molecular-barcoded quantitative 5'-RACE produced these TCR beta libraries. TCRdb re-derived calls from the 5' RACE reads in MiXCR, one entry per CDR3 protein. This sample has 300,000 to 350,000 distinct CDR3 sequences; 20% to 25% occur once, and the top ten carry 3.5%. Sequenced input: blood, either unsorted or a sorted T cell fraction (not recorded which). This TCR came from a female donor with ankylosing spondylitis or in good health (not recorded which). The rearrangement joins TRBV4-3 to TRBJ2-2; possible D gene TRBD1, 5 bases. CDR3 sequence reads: CASSQRRGNTGELFF. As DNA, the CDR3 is TGCGCCAGCAGCCAGAGAAGGGGCAACACCGGGGAGCTGTTTTTT.